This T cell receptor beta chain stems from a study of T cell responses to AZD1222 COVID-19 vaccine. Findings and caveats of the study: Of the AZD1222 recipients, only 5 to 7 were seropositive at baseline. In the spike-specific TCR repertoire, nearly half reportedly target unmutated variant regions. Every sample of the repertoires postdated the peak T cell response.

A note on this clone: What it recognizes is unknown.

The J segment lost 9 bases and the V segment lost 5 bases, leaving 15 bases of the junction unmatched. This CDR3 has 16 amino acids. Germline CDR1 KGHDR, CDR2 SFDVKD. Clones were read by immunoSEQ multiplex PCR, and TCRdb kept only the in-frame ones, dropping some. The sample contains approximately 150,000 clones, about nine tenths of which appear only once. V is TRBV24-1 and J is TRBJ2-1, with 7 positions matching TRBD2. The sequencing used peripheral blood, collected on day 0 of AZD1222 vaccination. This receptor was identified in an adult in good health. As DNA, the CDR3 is TGTGCCACCAGTGTCAGGACTAGTGAGGGTCTAGGTGAGCAGTTCTTC. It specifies CATSVRTSEGLGEQFF.